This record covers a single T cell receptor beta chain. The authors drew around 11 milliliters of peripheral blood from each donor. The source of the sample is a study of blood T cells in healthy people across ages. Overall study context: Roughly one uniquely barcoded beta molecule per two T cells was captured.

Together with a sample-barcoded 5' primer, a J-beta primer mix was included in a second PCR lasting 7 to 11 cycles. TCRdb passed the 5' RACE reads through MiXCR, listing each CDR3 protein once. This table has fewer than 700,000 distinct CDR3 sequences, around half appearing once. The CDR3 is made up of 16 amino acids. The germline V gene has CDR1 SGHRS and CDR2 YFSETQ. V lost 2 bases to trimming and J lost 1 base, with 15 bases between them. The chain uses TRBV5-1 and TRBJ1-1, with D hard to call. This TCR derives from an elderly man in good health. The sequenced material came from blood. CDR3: CASSFADTPENTEAFF. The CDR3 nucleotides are TGCGCCAGCAGCTTCGCAGATACCCCTGAGAACACTGAAGCTTTCTTT.